Below, 6 T cell receptor beta chains from the same sample are listed, as sequenced in a study of cytomegalovirus exposure and HLA in healthy donors. Sequenced by immunoSEQ multiplex PCR; TCRdb stores in-frame clones only, minus some. The table records about 71,000 clones, just under 95% of them present only once. The sample comprised PBMCs. The source of these receptors is a man between 18 and 35 years old in good health and CMV-seropositive.

This clone was seen just once. The chain is built from TRBV19 and TRBJ2-1, with a weak D call TRBD1 (6 bases). Per germline, CDR1 LNHDA and CDR2 SQIVND (reference sequence). The CDR3 has 14 residues. V was trimmed by 4 bases and J by 4 bases, leaving 11 bases between them. Here the CDR3 reads CASSTGDWYNEQFF. The CDR3 nucleotides read TGTGCCAGTAGTACAGGGGATTGGTACAATGAGCAGTTCTTC.

The rearrangement uses TRBV13 and TRBJ2-2; 8 bases map to TRBD1. This CDR3 is 19 amino acids long. V lost 0 bases and J lost 2; bases outside the gene matches: 11. Germline assignment: CDR1 PRHDT and CDR2 FYEKMQ (reference sequence). The CDR3: CASSLGKLRTGSNTGELFF. CDR3 nucleotide sequence: TGTGCCAGCAGCTTAGGAAAACTTAGGACAGGGAGTAACACCGGGGAGCTGTTTTTT.

The chain employs TRBV2 and TRBJ2-2; 10 bases map to TRBD2. With V trimmed by 6 bases and J by 6 bases, 4 bases remained unmatched. CDR3 length equals 14 residues. Germline V gene sequence: CDR1 SNHLY, CDR2 FYNNEI. CDR3 nucleotides: TGTGCCAGCAGGCCGGGACTAGCGTCCGGGGAGCTGTTTTTT. Translation: CASRPGLASGELFF.

Written as DNA, the CDR3 is TGCAGCGTTGAGACCCCCACCGGGACAGGGTTGGACGAGCAGTACTTC. This gives the protein CSVETPTGTGLDEQYF. The chain carries TRBV29-1 and TRBJ2-7, with TRBD1 matching over 9 bases. The CDR3 has 16 amino acids. CDR1 is SQVTM and CDR2 is ANQGSEA in the germline V gene. V gave up 3 bases and J gave up 5 bases; unmatched junction bases: 14.

This chain connects TRBV28 to TRBJ2-1; perhaps TRBD2 as D (6 bases). Germline CDR1 and CDR2: MDHEN and SYDVKM. V was clipped by 4 bases and J by 5 bases, with 15 bases between them. The CDR3 runs 15 residues. CDR3 sequence reads: CASSSAGLAHNEQFF. For the CDR3, the DNA is TGTGCCAGCAGTTCCGCGGGGCTAGCGCACAATGAGCAGTTCTTC.

The chain employs TRBV5-1 and TRBJ2-7, with 7 bases that match TRBD1. V dropped 4 bases and J dropped 1; count of bases not matched to a gene: 8. Germline loops: CDR1 SGHRS, CDR2 YFSETQ. The CDR3 totals 15 residues. CDR3 sequence reads: CASSLQTGRSYEQYF. CDR3 DNA sequence: TGCGCCAGCAGCCTCCAGACAGGGCGGTCCTACGAGCAGTACTTC.